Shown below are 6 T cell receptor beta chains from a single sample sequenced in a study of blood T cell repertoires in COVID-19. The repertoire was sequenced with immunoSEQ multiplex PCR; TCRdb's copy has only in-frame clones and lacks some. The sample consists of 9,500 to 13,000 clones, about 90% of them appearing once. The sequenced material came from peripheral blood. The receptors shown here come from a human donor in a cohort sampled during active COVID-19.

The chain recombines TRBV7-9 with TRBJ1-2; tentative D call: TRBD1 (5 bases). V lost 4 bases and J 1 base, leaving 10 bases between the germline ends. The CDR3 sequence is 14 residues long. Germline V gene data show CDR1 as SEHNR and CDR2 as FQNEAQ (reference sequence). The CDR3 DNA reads TGTGCCAGCAGCTCGACCAGGGATAACTATGGCTACACCTTC. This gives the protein CASSSTRDNYGYTF.

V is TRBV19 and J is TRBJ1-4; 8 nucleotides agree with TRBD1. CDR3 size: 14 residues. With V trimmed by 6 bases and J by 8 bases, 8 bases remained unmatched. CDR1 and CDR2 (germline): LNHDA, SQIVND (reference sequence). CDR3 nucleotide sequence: TGTGCCAGTAGGCAAGGACAGGGAATCGAAAAACTGTTTTTT. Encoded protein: CASRQGQGIEKLFF.

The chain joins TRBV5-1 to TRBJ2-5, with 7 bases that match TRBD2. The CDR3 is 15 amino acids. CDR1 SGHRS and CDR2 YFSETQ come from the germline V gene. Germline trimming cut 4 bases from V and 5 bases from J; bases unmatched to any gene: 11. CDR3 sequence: CASSTGLSRGETQYF. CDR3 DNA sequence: TGCGCCAGCAGCACGGGACTAAGCAGAGGGGAGACCCAGTACTTC.

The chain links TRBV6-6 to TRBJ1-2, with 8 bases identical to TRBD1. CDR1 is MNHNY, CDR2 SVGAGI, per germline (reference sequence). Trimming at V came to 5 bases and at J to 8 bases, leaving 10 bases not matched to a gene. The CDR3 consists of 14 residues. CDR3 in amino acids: CASSRTGGSAGYTF. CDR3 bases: TGTGCCAGCAGTCGCACAGGGGGATCGGCCGGCTACACCTTC.

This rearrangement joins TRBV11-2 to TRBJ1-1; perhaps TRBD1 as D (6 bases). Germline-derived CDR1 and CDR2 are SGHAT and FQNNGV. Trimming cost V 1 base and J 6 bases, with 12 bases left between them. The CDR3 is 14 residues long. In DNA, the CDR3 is TGTGCCAGCAGCTTAGTGCAGGGGAGGGCTGAAGCTTTCTTT. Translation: CASSLVQGRAEAFF.

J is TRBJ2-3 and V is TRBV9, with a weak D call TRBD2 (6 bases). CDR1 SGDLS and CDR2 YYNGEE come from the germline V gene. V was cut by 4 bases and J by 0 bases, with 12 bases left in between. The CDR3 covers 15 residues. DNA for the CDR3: TGTGCCAGCAGCCCGCGGGGCGGCAGCACAGATACGCAGTATTTT. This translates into CASSPRGGSTDTQYF.